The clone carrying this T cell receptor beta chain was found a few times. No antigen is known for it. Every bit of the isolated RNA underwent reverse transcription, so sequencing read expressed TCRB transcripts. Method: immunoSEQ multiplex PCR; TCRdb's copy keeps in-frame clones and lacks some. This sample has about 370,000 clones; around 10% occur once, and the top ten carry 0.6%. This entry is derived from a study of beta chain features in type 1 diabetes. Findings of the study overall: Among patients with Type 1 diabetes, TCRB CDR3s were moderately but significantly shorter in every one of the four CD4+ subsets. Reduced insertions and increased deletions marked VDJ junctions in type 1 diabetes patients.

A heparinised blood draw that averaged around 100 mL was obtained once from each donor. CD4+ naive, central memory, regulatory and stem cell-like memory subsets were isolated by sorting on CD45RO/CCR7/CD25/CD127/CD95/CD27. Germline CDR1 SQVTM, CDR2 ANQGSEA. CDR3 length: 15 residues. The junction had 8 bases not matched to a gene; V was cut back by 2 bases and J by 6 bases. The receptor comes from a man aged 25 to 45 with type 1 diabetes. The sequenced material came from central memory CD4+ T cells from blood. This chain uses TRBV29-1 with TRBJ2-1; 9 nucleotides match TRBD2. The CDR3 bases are TGCAGCGTTGAAAGGTTTAGCGGGAGCGGCAATGAGCAGTTCTTC. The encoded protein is CSVERFSGSGNEQFF.